This is a list of T cell receptor beta chains from one sample in a study of T-cell memory formation after mild COVID-19. MiXCR, applied by TCRdb to the 5' RACE reads, yields one record per CDR3 protein. The profile covers under 650,000 distinct CDR3 sequences, with approximately 18% appearing a single time and 12% taken by the ten largest. Sequenced: PBMCs or a T cell subset sorted from them (not recorded which). These receptors originate from an adult woman who had mild COVID-19 (a few samples of this study predate the infection). Cell type and time point are not known. Both conserved end residues are trimmed from each CDR3. D genes are given only for firm matches.

TRBV4-2	TRBJ1-1	.	ASSPRGAEAF
TRBV7-2	TRBJ2-2	TRBD2	ASSLVGTSGLKPGELF
TRBV5-1	TRBJ2-5	TRBD1	ASSDWPLLDRGAETQY
TRBV5-1	TRBJ1-1	.	ASSLYSGQRTEAF
TRBV6-6	TRBJ2-6	.	ASSYDSGANVLT
TRBV12-3/TRBV12-4	TRBJ2-7	TRBD1	ASKTGGAYEQY
TRBV9	TRBJ2-2	TRBD1	ASSATGGLNTGELF
TRBV4-1	TRBJ2-7	TRBD1	ASSRDPTGTAYEQY
TRBV7-2	TRBJ1-5	TRBD1	ASSPQTGGNQPQH
TRBV15	TRBJ2-2	.	ATSRVRVNTGELF
TRBV6-2/TRBV6-3	TRBJ2-3	.	ASSYRGIDTQY
TRBV27	TRBJ2-2	.	ASSRGGYTGELF
TRBV12-3/TRBV12-4	TRBJ2-7	.	ASSLGKSGEQY
TRBV7-2	TRBJ1-2	.	ASTSNYGYT
TRBV6-2/TRBV6-3	TRBJ2-1	.	ASRYPVGNNEQF
TRBV5-5	TRBJ2-7	.	ASLREPSYEQY
TRBV12-3/TRBV12-4	TRBJ1-4	.	ASSLGHGGTTKKLF
TRBV20-1	TRBJ2-3	.	SAASRPDTQY
TRBV11-1	TRBJ2-1	TRBD2	ASSFLSGTSGNEQF
TRBV12-3/TRBV12-4	TRBJ1-2	.	ASSLLLRENRGYT
TRBV15	TRBJ2-1	TRBD2	ATSRVSGTTPREQF
TRBV25-1	TRBJ2-7	TRBD1	ASSVGDSESYEQY
TRBV12-3/TRBV12-4	TRBJ2-3	TRBD1	ASTDRGGTDTQY
TRBV29-1	TRBJ2-7	.	SVEQSEDEQY
TRBV24-1	TRBJ2-3	.	ATSDLQPDRSTDTQY
TRBV7-8	TRBJ2-3	.	ASSSTRRDTQY
TRBV14	TRBJ2-3	.	ASRPDVRSPQY
TRBV20-1	TRBJ2-7	TRBD2	SAPLLAGPYEQY
TRBV10-3	TRBJ2-5	.	AISESTSSETQY
TRBV29-1	TRBJ2-3	.	SVEDRWGRGTDTQY
TRBV2	TRBJ2-1	TRBD1	ASRNNRGLGEQF
TRBV5-1	TRBJ1-1	.	ASSLALVGGAGTEAF
TRBV5-1	TRBJ2-7	.	ASSLRVEDYEQY
TRBV20-1	TRBJ2-7	.	SARVVGTGYYEQY
TRBV12-3/TRBV12-4	TRBJ1-1	.	ASIQGLGTEAF
TRBV2	TRBJ2-7	.	ASSEVFYEQY
TRBV27	TRBJ2-7	.	ASTPSGYEQY
TRBV7-9	TRBJ1-4	.	ASSPGVGGEKLF
TRBV12-3/TRBV12-4	TRBJ1-5	TRBD1	ASTPGQGLNSNQPQH
TRBV6-4	TRBJ1-1	.	ASSAQEGNTEAF
TRBV29-1	TRBJ1-5	.	SAGDSNQPQH
TRBV6-1	TRBJ1-3	.	ASIRESGNTIY
TRBV20-1	TRBJ2-2	.	SARVWGGELF
TRBV7-9	TRBJ2-1	TRBD2	ASSTTVGTSNNEQF
TRBV20-1	TRBJ2-3	TRBD1	SAEKGGADTQY
TRBV20-1	TRBJ2-3	TRBD2	SATLTSGAGDTQY
TRBV5-1	TRBJ1-2	TRBD1	ASSLLTGSLGYT
TRBV11-3	TRBJ2-5	.	ASSLEIGGLEETQY